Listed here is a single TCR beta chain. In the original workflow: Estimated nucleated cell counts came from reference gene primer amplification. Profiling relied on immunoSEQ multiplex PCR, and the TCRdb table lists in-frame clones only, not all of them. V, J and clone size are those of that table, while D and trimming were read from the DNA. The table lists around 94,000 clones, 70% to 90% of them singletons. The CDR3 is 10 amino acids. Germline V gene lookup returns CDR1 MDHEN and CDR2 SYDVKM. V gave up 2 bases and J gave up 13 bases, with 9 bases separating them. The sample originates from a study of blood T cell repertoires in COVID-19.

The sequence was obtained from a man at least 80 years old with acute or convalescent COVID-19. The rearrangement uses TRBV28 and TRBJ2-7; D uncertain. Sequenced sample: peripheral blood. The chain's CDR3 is CASSLVKSYF. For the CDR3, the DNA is TGTGCCAGCAGTTTAGTCAAGAGCTACTTC.